This passage covers 23 T cell receptor beta chains from one sample sequenced in a study of cytomegalovirus exposure and HLA in healthy donors. The PCR employed 60 Vbeta primers together with 13 Jbeta primers. Profiling relied on immunoSEQ multiplex PCR, and the TCRdb table lists in-frame clones only, not all of them. Here the sample spans around 130,000 clones, around 74% being singletons. The sequenced sample consisted of PBMCs. These receptors all stem from a young man in good health and CMV-seronegative.

The chain employs TRBV19 and TRBJ2-3, with 7 bases that match TRBD1. The V and J ends lost 3 bases and 8 bases, in that order; junction bases with no gene match: 14. The CDR3 loop spans 16 amino acids. Germline V gene sequence: CDR1 LNHDA, CDR2 SQIVND (reference sequence). CDR3: CASSIKTGSSLVTQYF. CDR3 in DNA: TGTGCCAGTAGTATTAAGACAGGGTCGAGCTTGGTTACGCAGTATTTT.

This rearrangement joins TRBV27 to TRBJ2-1, with 7 bases that match TRBD2. CDR1 and CDR2 from the germline V gene are MNHEY and SMNVEV (reference sequence). V lost 0 bases to trimming and J lost 4 bases; unmatched junction nucleotides: 3. The CDR3 runs to 15 residues. CDR3 amino acids: CASSLSVAGYNEQFF. Written as DNA, the CDR3 is TGTGCCAGCAGTTTATCTGTAGCGGGTTACAATGAGCAGTTCTTC.

The V and J genes are TRBV7-3 and TRBJ1-5; maybe TRBD1 (5 bases). The germline V gene has CDR1 SGHTA and CDR2 FQGTGA. The CDR3 covers 14 residues. V was shortened by 0 bases and J by 5 bases, with 8 bases between the two germline ends. The CDR3: CASSLTPGDQPQHF. The CDR3, as DNA: TGTGCCAGCAGCTTAACCCCGGGGGATCAGCCCCAGCATTTT.

The J gene is TRBJ2-5, the V gene TRBV5-1; TRBD1 matches 9 bases. V trimming: 2 bases; J trimming: 5 bases; junction bases outside the gene matches: 4. Germline V CDR1 and CDR2: SGHRS, YFSETQ. The CDR3 spans 14 residues. The CDR3 loop reads CASSLTGGRETQYF. Here the CDR3 DNA reads TGCGCCAGCAGCTTAACAGGGGGCCGGGAGACCCAGTACTTC. Full variable domain (outside the CDR3, taken from reference TRBV5-1 and TRBJ2-5): KAGVTQTPRYLIKTRGQQVTLSCSPISGHRSVSWYQQTPGQGLQFLFEYFSETQRNKGNFPGRFSGRQFSNSRSEMNVSTLELGDSALYLCASSLTGGRETQYFGPGTRLLVL.

This chain uses TRBV6-1 with TRBJ2-1; no clear D gene. The CDR3 loop spans 15 amino acids. V was shortened by 6 bases and J by 0 bases, with 12 bases between the two germline ends. In germline, CDR1 is MNHNS, CDR2 SASEGT. As DNA, the CDR3 is TGTGCCAGCAGAGCCGGAGTGAGCTCCTACAATGAGCAGTTCTTC. It is translated as CASRAGVSSYNEQFF.

The CDR3 DNA reads as TGCGCCAGCAGCCAAGAGTCTAGCGGGGGTTCAGATACGCAGTATTTT. It is translated as CASSQESSGGSDTQYF. This chain joins TRBV4-3 and TRBJ2-3, with 10 positions matching TRBD2. The CDR3 spans 16 residues. V was pared by 0 bases and J by 4 bases, with 4 bases of the junction left unmatched. Germline CDR1 and CDR2: LGHNA and YSLEER.

This chain connects TRBV6-5 to TRBJ2-4; TRBD1 matches 9 bases. CDR1 and CDR2 (germline): MNHEY, SVGAGI. The CDR3 has 15 amino acids. Losses at the gene ends were 5 bases for V and 3 bases for J; bases not matched to a gene: 5. For the CDR3, the DNA is TGTGCCAGCAGTCGGGACAGGGATGTCAAAAACATTCAGTACTTC. Amino acid sequence: CASSRDRDVKNIQYF.

As DNA, the CDR3 is TGTGCCAGCTCATACCAGGGTAAGGCTGAAGCTTTCTTT. It codes for CASSYQGKAEAFF. The chain carries TRBV18 and TRBJ1-1; D is perhaps TRBD1 (5 bases). Germline CDR1 reads KGHSH; CDR2 reads LQKENI. Trimming pared 5 bases from V and 6 bases from J, leaving 13 bases between. The CDR3 contains 13 residues. The full variable domain, in which reference TRBV18 and TRBJ1-1 provide the parts outside the CDR3, is NAGVMQNPRHLVRRRGQEARLRCSPMKGHSHVYWYRQLPEEGLKFMVYLQKENIIDESGMPKERFSAEFPKEGPSILRIQQVVRGDSAAYFCASSYQGKAEAFFGQGTRLTVV.

The chain is built from TRBV5-1 and TRBJ1-2, with TRBD1 identical over 9 bases. Per germline, CDR1 SGHRS and CDR2 YFSETQ. This CDR3 has 16 amino acids. Losses at the gene ends were 4 bases for V and 4 bases for J; bases not matched to a gene: 11. The CDR3 nucleotides read TGCGCCAGCAGCGGGGGCCGGGACAGGGTTCTCTATGGCTACACCTTC. It encodes CASSGGRDRVLYGYTF.

This clone was counted between two and nine times. This chain joins TRBV28 and TRBJ1-5; tentatively, D is TRBD1 (5 bases). Germline CDR1 and CDR2: MDHEN and SYDVKM. The CDR3 extends over 15 amino acids. V lost 7 bases, J lost 3 bases, and 16 bases lay in between. The CDR3 loop reads CASIPGQGNNQPQHF. DNA of the CDR3: TGTGCCAGCATCCCCGGGCAGGGCAACAATCAGCCCCAGCATTTT.

Remarks on this clone: The junction and the germline gene differ at one end; a read error may be behind it. The rearrangement links TRBV2 to TRBJ1-1; D is perhaps TRBD1 (6 bases). The CDR3 is 16 amino acids. Germline V gene data show CDR1 as SNHLY and CDR2 as FYNNEI. In nucleotides, the CDR3 is TGTGCCAGCAATGGACAGTCGACGTGGGGGAACGCTGAAGCTTTCTTT. It specifies CASNGQSTWGNAEAFF.

V and J are TRBV7-2 and TRBJ1-2; D unresolved. The CDR3 has 13 amino acids. Trimming cost V 2 bases and J 4 bases, with 8 bases left between them. Germline-derived CDR1 and CDR2 are SGHTA and FQGNSA. CDR3 amino acids: CASSLYLSYGYTF. The CDR3 nucleotides are TGTGCCAGCAGCTTATATCTGAGCTATGGCTACACCTTC.

The chain has TRBV4-3 and TRBJ2-5; TRBD1 matches 7 bases. This CDR3 is built from 16 residues. V shed 4 bases and J 2 bases; nucleotides not matched to a gene: 10. Germline lookup yields CDR1 LGHNA and CDR2 YSLEER. CDR3 residues: CASSRHPTGEQETQYF. CDR3 nucleotides: TGCGCCAGCAGCCGCCACCCAACAGGGGAACAAGAGACCCAGTACTTC.

The chain joins TRBV30 to TRBJ2-7; 10 bases line up with TRBD1. The germline V gene has CDR1 GTSNPN and CDR2 SVGIG (reference sequence). Trimming took 8 bases from V and 7 from J; bases not matched to a gene: 11. This CDR3 has 13 residues. In DNA form, the CDR3 reads TGTGCCGGGATGGGGACAGGGGTTGTTGAGCAGTACTTC. This sequence encodes CAGMGTGVVEQYF.

This chain joins TRBV7-9 and TRBJ2-1; 8 bases are shared with TRBD1. V trimming: 5 bases; J trimming: 6 bases; junction bases outside the gene matches: 6. From germline, CDR1 is SEHNR and CDR2 FQNEAQ (reference sequence). This CDR3 has 14 residues. CDR3 loop: CASSRGQEGNEQFF. The CDR3 region has the DNA TGTGCCAGCAGCAGGGGACAGGAAGGCAATGAGCAGTTCTTC.

In DNA form, the CDR3 reads TGTGCCAGCAGACTAATTTACTCGCCCCAAGAGACCCAGTACTTC. Translating it yields CASRLIYSPQETQYF. This chain links TRBV5-6 with TRBJ2-5; no firm D call. This CDR3 contains 15 residues. In germline, CDR1 is SGHDT, CDR2 YYEEEE. Trimming shortened V by 5 bases and J by 1 base, and 15 bases separated the two germline ends.

The chain recombines TRBV10-3 with TRBJ1-1; 9 bases line up with TRBD1. Per germline, CDR1 ENHRY and CDR2 SYGVKD. The CDR3 spans 16 residues. Trimming removed 4 bases from V and 3 bases from J; junction bases left unmatched: 9. The CDR3 nucleotides are TGTGCCATCAGTGGGGGACAGGGAAGGTACGACACTGAAGCTTTCTTT. It is translated as CAISGGQGRYDTEAFF.

The chain links TRBV14 to TRBJ2-3; tentative D call: TRBD2 (5 bases). The CDR3 sequence is 15 residues long. V dropped 1 base and J dropped 2 bases, with 10 bases sitting between them. The V gene's germline CDR1 is SGHDN and CDR2 FVKESK. The CDR3 sequence: CASSQAPGNTDTQYF. The CDR3 DNA reads TGTGCCAGCAGCCAAGCCCCGGGGAACACAGATACGCAGTATTTT.

The chain recombines TRBV7-8 with TRBJ1-5; D is perhaps TRBD1 (6 bases). Trimming pared 2 bases from V and 0 bases from J, leaving 20 bases between. There are 19 residues in the CDR3. Per the germline V gene, CDR1 is SGHVS and CDR2 is FQNEAQ. The chain's CDR3 is CASSLLRIPTGFSNQPQHF. CDR3 bases: TGTGCCAGCAGCTTACTAAGGATCCCGACAGGCTTTAGCAATCAGCCCCAGCATTTT.

This clone has just a few counts. The chain has TRBV4-3 and TRBJ1-4; 9 bases align to TRBD1. CDR1 LGHNA and CDR2 YSLEER come from the germline V gene. Unmatched junction bases numbered 8, after V lost 4 bases and J lost 5 bases. This CDR3 spans 16 amino acids. This chain's CDR3 is CASSRITGGKNEKLFF. The CDR3, as DNA: TGCGCCAGCAGCCGAATAACAGGGGGCAAGAATGAAAAACTGTTTTTT.

The rearrangement links TRBV27 to TRBJ2-1; D may be TRBD1 (5 bases). The CDR3 covers 15 residues. Germline CDR1 is MNHEY and CDR2 is SMNVEV (reference sequence). V was cut by 2 bases and J by 5 bases, with 13 bases left in between. Here the CDR3 reads CASSLTGPHNNEQFF. In DNA form, the CDR3 reads TGTGCCAGCAGTTTAACAGGCCCACATAACAATGAGCAGTTCTTC.

The chain combines TRBV29-1 with TRBJ2-1; 9 bases fit TRBD2. The CDR3 is 16 residues long. The ends lost 3 bases at V and 2 bases at J; junction bases unmatched: 8. CDR1 and CDR2 (germline): SQVTM, ANQGSEA. The CDR3 DNA reads as TGCAGCGTTGATCCTAGCGGGATATTGCCCTACAATGAGCAGTTCTTC. Its translation: CSVDPSGILPYNEQFF.

The chain joins TRBV9 to TRBJ2-3; 11 positions match TRBD2. CDR1 and CDR2 from the germline V gene are SGDLS and YYNGEE. This CDR3 comprises 18 residues. J lost 2 bases, V lost 3 bases, and 11 bases had no gene match. The CDR3 loop is CASSAASGGFSHTDTQYF. CDR3 coding DNA: TGTGCCAGCAGCGCGGCTAGCGGGGGGTTTTCTCACACAGATACGCAGTATTTT.